A selection of T cell receptor beta chains follows, all from one sample in a study of T cell clones after liver transplantation. The table came from immunoSEQ multiplex PCR; TCRdb's copy has only in-frame clones and leaves some out. The table has some 15,000 clones, around nine tenths seen once. Sequences were derived from CD8+ T cells from blood, sampled before liver transplant. The receptor source for this set is a human donor who received a liver transplant. Each CDR3 is given with its conserved first and last residue. D genes are given only for firm matches. Rows give clone size only sometimes, using once, few, many, or a class for an expanded clone.

v_call: TRBV5-4; j_call: TRBJ2-1; clone_size: -; d_call: TRBD2; cdr3_aa: CASSPVGGRILFF; cdr3_nt: TGTGCCAGCAGCCCCGTCGGGGGGAGGATCCTGTTCTTC
v_call: TRBV7-9; j_call: TRBJ1-1; clone_size: -; d_call: -; cdr3_aa: CASSPPRQGQGTEAFF; cdr3_nt: TGTGCCAGCAGCCCCCCCCGGCAGGGACAAGGGACTGAAGCTTTCTTT
v_call: TRBV5-1; j_call: TRBJ2-1; clone_size: -; d_call: -; cdr3_aa: CASSLDSGPYSYNEQFF; cdr3_nt: TGCGCCAGCAGCTTGGATAGCGGACCTTACTCCTACAATGAGCAGTTCTTC
v_call: TRBV2; j_call: TRBJ2-3; clone_size: -; d_call: -; cdr3_aa: CASTWTESTDTQYF; cdr3_nt: TGTGCCAGCACTTGGACGGAGAGCACAGATACGCAGTATTTT
v_call: TRBV7-9; j_call: TRBJ2-1; clone_size: once; d_call: -; cdr3_aa: CASRYLRDEQFF; cdr3_nt: TGTGCCAGCAGATATCTTCGGGATGAGCAGTTCTTC
v_call: TRBV4-3; j_call: TRBJ2-1; clone_size: once; d_call: TRBD1; cdr3_aa: CASSQTPQGAHNNEQFF; cdr3_nt: TGCGCCAGCAGCCAGACACCCCAGGGGGCACATAACAATGAGCAGTTCTTC
v_call: TRBV6-5; j_call: TRBJ2-7; clone_size: -; d_call: -; cdr3_aa: CASSYSLSYEQYF; cdr3_nt: TGTGCCAGCAGTTACTCTCTTTCCTACGAGCAGTACTTC
v_call: TRBV27; j_call: TRBJ2-7; clone_size: once; d_call: -; cdr3_aa: CASSLRQRPTYEQYF; cdr3_nt: TGTGCCAGCAGTTTGAGACAGCGTCCTACCTACGAGCAGTACTTC
v_call: TRBV5-5; j_call: TRBJ2-1; clone_size: -; d_call: -; cdr3_aa: CASRADRGQVNEQFF; cdr3_nt: TGTGCCAGCAGAGCCGATCGAGGGCAGGTTAATGAGCAGTTCTTC
v_call: TRBV27; j_call: TRBJ2-1; clone_size: -; d_call: -; cdr3_aa: CASSFPGIRNEQFF; cdr3_nt: TGTGCCAGCAGTTTTCCGGGGATAAGAAATGAGCAGTTCTTC
v_call: TRBV5-4; j_call: TRBJ2-2; clone_size: -; d_call: -; cdr3_aa: CASNLGPGRPTGELFF; cdr3_nt: TGTGCCAGCAACTTAGGCCCTGGACGACCCACCGGGGAGCTGTTTTTT
v_call: TRBV19; j_call: TRBJ2-7; clone_size: -; d_call: -; cdr3_aa: CASSIDRRGPYEQYF; cdr3_nt: TGTGCCAGTAGTATAGATAGGCGGGGACCCTACGAGCAGTACTTC
v_call: TRBV29-1; j_call: TRBJ2-7; clone_size: -; d_call: TRBD2; cdr3_aa: CSVLRESDYEQYF; cdr3_nt: TGCAGCGTCTTGCGGGAGTCCGATTACGAGCAGTACTTC
v_call: TRBV4-1; j_call: TRBJ2-2; clone_size: -; d_call: TRBD1; cdr3_aa: CASSFRGQGLTGELFF; cdr3_nt: TGCGCCAGCAGTTTCCGGGGACAGGGACTCACCGGGGAGCTGTTTTTT
v_call: TRBV11-2; j_call: TRBJ1-1; clone_size: -; d_call: -; cdr3_aa: CASSRTGLGRWNTEAFF; cdr3_nt: TGTGCCAGCAGCCGAACCGGCCTGGGAAGGTGGAACACTGAAGCTTTCTTT
v_call: TRBV5-6; j_call: TRBJ1-2; clone_size: -; d_call: -; cdr3_aa: CASLGKPSINYGYTF; cdr3_nt: TGTGCCAGCCTTGGCAAACCTTCGATTAACTATGGCTACACCTTC
v_call: TRBV6-1; j_call: TRBJ1-1; clone_size: -; d_call: -; cdr3_aa: CASSEAVTVWEAFF; cdr3_nt: TGTGCCAGCAGTGAAGCGGTGACTGTTTGGGAAGCTTTCTTT
v_call: TRBV11-3; j_call: TRBJ2-3; clone_size: -; d_call: -; cdr3_aa: CASSPREVPTDTQYF; cdr3_nt: TGTGCCAGCAGCCCTAGGGAAGTTCCCACAGATACGCAGTATTTT